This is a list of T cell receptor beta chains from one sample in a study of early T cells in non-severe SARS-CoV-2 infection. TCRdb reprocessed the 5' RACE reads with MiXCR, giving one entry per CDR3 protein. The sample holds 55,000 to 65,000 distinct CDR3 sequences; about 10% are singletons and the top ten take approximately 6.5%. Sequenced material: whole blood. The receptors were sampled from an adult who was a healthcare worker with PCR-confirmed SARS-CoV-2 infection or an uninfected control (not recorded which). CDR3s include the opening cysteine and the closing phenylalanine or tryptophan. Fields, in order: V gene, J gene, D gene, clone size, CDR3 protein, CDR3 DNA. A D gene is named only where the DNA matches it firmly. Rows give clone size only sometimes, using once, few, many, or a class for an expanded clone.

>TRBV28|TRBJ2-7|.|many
CASRPLGGRDEQYF
TGTGCCAGCAGACCTTTGGGGGGAAGGGACGAGCAGTACTTC
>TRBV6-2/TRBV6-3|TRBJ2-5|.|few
CASSYSSDPDSLQETQYF
TGTGCCAGCAGTTACTCATCGGATCCCGACAGCCTACAAGAGACCCAGTACTTC
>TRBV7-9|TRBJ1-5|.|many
CASSPGILNQPQHF
TGTGCCAGCAGCCCCGGGATCCTCAATCAGCCCCAGCATTTT
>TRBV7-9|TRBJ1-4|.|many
CASSSLEKLFF
TGTGCCAGCAGCTCCCTCGAAAAACTGTTTTTT
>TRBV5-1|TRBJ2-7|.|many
CASSSNLPSVEQYF
TGCGCCAGCAGCTCCAACCTTCCTAGCGTTGAGCAGTACTTC
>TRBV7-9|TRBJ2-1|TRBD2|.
CASSPLGTSGVGQFF
TGTGCCAGCAGCCCGCTCGGGACTAGCGGTGTTGGGCAGTTCTTC
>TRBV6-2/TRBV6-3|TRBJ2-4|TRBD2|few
CASSSTAGGLGDIQYF
TGTGCCAGCAGTAGTACAGCGGGAGGCCTGGGGGACATTCAGTACTTC
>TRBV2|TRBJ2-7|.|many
CASSGRDYNEQYF
TGTGCCAGCAGTGGGAGGGATTACAACGAGCAGTACTTC
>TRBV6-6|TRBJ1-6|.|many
CASSKQNSPLHF
TGTGCCAGCAGTAAACAGAATTCACCCCTCCACTTT
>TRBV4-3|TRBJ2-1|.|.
CASSQESGSEQFF
TGCGCCAGCAGCCAAGAATCGGGGTCTGAGCAGTTCTTC
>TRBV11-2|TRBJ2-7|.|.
CASRLDINTYEQYF
TGTGCCAGCAGATTGGACATCAACACCTACGAGCAGTACTTC
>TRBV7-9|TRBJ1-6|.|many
CASRNTGDNSPLHF
TGTGCCAGCAGAAATACAGGAGATAATTCACCCCTCCACTTT
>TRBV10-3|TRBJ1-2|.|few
CAIGAHTPGGYTF
TGTGCCATCGGGGCCCATACCCCGGGGGGCTACACCTTC
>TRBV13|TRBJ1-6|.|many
CASSLTYSGALHF
TGTGCCAGCAGCTTAACGTATTCGGGGGCCCTCCACTTT
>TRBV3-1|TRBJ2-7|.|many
CASSPATGTYEQYF
TGTGCCAGCAGCCCAGCGACAGGGACTTACGAGCAGTACTTC
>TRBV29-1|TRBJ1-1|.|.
CSVGLMRAFF
TGCAGCGTTGGCCTCATGCGGGCTTTCTTT
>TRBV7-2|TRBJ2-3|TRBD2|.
CASSLEPAQLAGGADTQYF
TGTGCCAGCAGCTTAGAGCCGGCCCAACTAGCGGGAGGCGCAGATACGCAGTATTTT
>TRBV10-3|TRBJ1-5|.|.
CAISESEGSPNQPQHF
TGTGCCATCAGTGAGTCGGAGGGCAGCCCCAATCAGCCCCAGCATTTT
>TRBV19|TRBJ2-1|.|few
CASSIQGGNEQFF
TGTGCCAGTAGTATCCAGGGAGGCAATGAGCAGTTCTTC
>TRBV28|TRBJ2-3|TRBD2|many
CASSFLAGTDTQYF
TGTGCCAGCAGTTTTCTAGCGGGCACAGATACGCAGTATTTT
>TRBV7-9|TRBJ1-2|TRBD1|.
CASSFDRGEYGYTF
TGTGCCAGCAGCTTTGACAGGGGAGAATATGGCTACACCTTC
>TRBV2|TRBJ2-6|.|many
CASSGRRQYFSGANVLTF
TGTGCCAGCAGTGGCCGTCGACAGTATTTTTCTGGGGCCAACGTCCTGACTTTC
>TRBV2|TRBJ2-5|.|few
CASKSDRGRETQYF
TGTGCCAGCAAATCGGACCGAGGCCGGGAGACCCAGTACTTC
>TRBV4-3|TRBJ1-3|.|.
CASSQDVPGGSSGNTIYF
TGCGCCAGCAGCCAAGATGTTCCGGGAGGTAGCTCTGGAAACACCATATATTTT
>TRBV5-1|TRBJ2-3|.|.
CASSLLMIGGGDTQYF
TGCGCCAGCAGCCTCCTTATGATCGGGGGAGGAGATACGCAGTATTTT
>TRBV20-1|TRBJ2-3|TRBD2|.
CSALFLAGVTDTQYF
TGCAGTGCTCTTTTCCTAGCGGGAGTCACAGATACGCAGTATTTT
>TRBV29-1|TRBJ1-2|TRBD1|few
CSVAGTGASNYGYTF
TGCAGCGTTGCCGGGACAGGGGCTTCTAACTATGGCTACACCTTC
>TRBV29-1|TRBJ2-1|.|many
CSEGHNEQFF
TGCAGCGAGGGGCACAATGAGCAGTTCTTC
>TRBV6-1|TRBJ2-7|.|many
CASSHSDDIYEQYF
TGTGCCAGCAGTCACTCTGATGATATCTACGAGCAGTACTTC
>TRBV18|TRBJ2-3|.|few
CASSPLPRTDTQYF
TGTGCCAGCTCACCCCTCCCTCGCACAGATACGCAGTATTTT
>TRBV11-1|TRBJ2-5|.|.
CASSFLGGQETQYF
TGTGCCAGCAGCTTCTTGGGGGGACAAGAGACCCAGTACTTC